These T cell receptor beta chains were read from a single sample in a study of cytomegalovirus exposure and HLA in healthy donors. Here immunoSEQ multiplex PCR was the method, and the copy in TCRdb shows in-frame clones only, minus some. The sample consists of some 200,000 clones, 81% of them appearing once. Sample: PBMCs. Source of these receptors: a man aged 50 to 60 in good health and CMV-seronegative. Each CDR3 is given with its conserved first and last residue. The D gene is left open where the match is weak. The size entry is marked missing in some rows and otherwise reads once, few, many or a size class.

>TRBJ1-1|NA|TRBV5-1|TRBD1
CASSLAPQGARGGEAFF
TGCGCCAGCAGCTTGGCCCCCCAGGGGGCGCGAGGTGGTGAAGCTTTCTTT
>TRBJ1-1|NA|TRBV5-1|NA
CASSIQGTDTEAFF
TGCGCCAGCAGCATACAGGGTACTGACACTGAAGCTTTCTTT
>TRBJ2-3|NA|TRBV4-3|TRBD1
CASSRGGGSDTQYF
TGCGCCAGCAGCCGAGGGGGCGGCTCCGATACGCAGTATTTT
>TRBJ2-5|NA|TRBV6-5|TRBD2
CASSYSSPGGTQYF
TGTGCCAGCAGTTACTCGAGCCCGGGGGGGACCCAGTACTTC
>TRBJ2-7|few|TRBV27|TRBD1
CASSSGTGIFYEQYF
TGTGCCAGCAGTTCAGGGACAGGGATTTTCTACGAGCAGTACTTC
>TRBJ1-3|NA|TRBV2|TRBD1
CASNRDRVTGNTIYF
TGTGCCAGCAACCGGGACAGGGTTACTGGAAACACCATATATTTT
>TRBJ2-7|few|TRBV29-1|TRBD1
CSVASTGYSYEQYF
TGCAGCGTTGCCTCGACAGGGTACTCCTACGAGCAGTACTTC
>TRBJ2-3|NA|TRBV7-2|TRBD2
CASSSGLANTQYF
TGTGCCAGCAGCTCCGGACTAGCTAATACGCAGTATTTT
>TRBJ1-6|NA|TRBV14|NA
CASSQDWAHHNSPLHF
TGTGCCAGCAGCCAAGATTGGGCCCACCATAATTCACCCCTCCACTTT
>TRBJ2-3|once|TRBV19|TRBD1
CASSGTATDTQYF
TGTGCCAGTTCCGGGACAGCCACAGATACGCAGTATTTT
>TRBJ1-2|NA|TRBV28|TRBD1
CATSGTDFGYTF
TGTGCCACCTCCGGGACAGACTTTGGCTACACCTTC
>TRBJ1-3|NA|TRBV27|NA
CASSLSGDRPGNTIYF
TGTGCCAGCAGTTTATCGGGCGACAGGCCTGGAAACACCATATATTTT
>TRBJ2-7|NA|TRBV5-6|NA
CASSLEGRAYEQYF
TGTGCCAGCAGCTTGGAGGGCAGGGCCTACGAGCAGTACTTC
>TRBJ2-1|NA|TRBV4-2|TRBD2
CASSQDSGGYNEQFF
TGTGCCAGCAGCCAAGATTCGGGGGGGTACAATGAGCAGTTCTTC
>TRBJ1-3|NA|TRBV4-3|NA
CASSQEPGGGPGNIIYF
TGCGCCAGCAGCCAAGAGCCCGGGGGGGGCCCTGGAAACATCATATATTTT